The next 21 T cell receptor beta chains were all read from a single sample in a study of T-cell memory formation after mild COVID-19. TCRdb passed the 5' RACE reads through MiXCR, listing each CDR3 protein once. The table includes about 190,000 distinct CDR3 sequences, around 19% detected once. Sequenced material: PBMCs or a T cell subset sorted from them (not recorded which). The receptor set was obtained from an adult woman who had mild COVID-19 (a few samples of this study predate the infection). Cell type and time point are not known.

The chain has TRBV29-1 and TRBJ2-7, with D possibly called TRBD1 or TRBD2 (5 bases each). The V gene lost 7 bases and the J gene lost 5 bases, with 15 bases spanning the gap. The CDR3 loop spans 12 amino acids. CDR1 and CDR2 from the germline V gene are SQVTM and ANQGSEA. CDR3 region: CSGYRSGDEQYF. The CDR3 coding sequence is TGCAGCGGGTACAGGTCCGGGGACGAGCAGTACTTC.

The rearrangement uses TRBV27 and TRBJ1-6; D is uncertain. The CDR3 runs 17 residues. Germline-derived CDR1 and CDR2 are MNHEY and SMNVEV (reference sequence). The V end was cut by 2 bases, the J end by 7 bases, with 18 bases between. The CDR3 DNA reads TGTGCCAGCAGTTTACGGATACGCGGGGTAGGAAATTCACCCCTCCACTTT. Encoded protein: CASSLRIRGVGNSPLHF.

V is TRBV7-3 and J is TRBJ2-1; D is unresolved. CDR1 is SGHTA, CDR2 FQGTGA, per germline. V was cut by 2 bases and J by 4 bases, with 6 bases left in between. The CDR3 totals 13 residues. The CDR3 sequence is CASSLWGYNEQFF. CDR3 DNA sequence: TGTGCCAGCAGCTTATGGGGATACAATGAGCAGTTCTTC.

The gene calls are TRBV18 and TRBJ2-1; 12 bases line up with TRBD1. The trim removed 5 bases at V and 15 bases at J, leaving 14 bases unmatched. CDR1 KGHSH and CDR2 LQKENI come from the germline V gene. The CDR3 loop spans 15 amino acids. The CDR3 nucleotides read TGTGCCAGCTCATCAAAGGGGACAGGGGGCGCAGGGACGTTCTTC. It encodes CASSSKGTGGAGTFF.

This clonotype was counted only a few times. V and J are TRBV3-1 and TRBJ1-1; a possible D gene is TRBD1 (5 bases). The CDR3 has 13 amino acids. V was cut by 8 bases and J by 4 bases, with 14 bases left in between. Germline assignment: CDR1 LGHDT and CDR2 YNNKEL (reference sequence). This CDR3 is CASQGAWSTEAFF. Here the CDR3 DNA reads TGTGCCAGCCAAGGGGCTTGGAGCACTGAAGCTTTCTTT. Supplemented by reference TRBV3-1 and TRBJ1-1, the full variable domain reads DTAVSQTPKYLVTQMGNDKSIKCEQNLGHDTMYWYKQDSKKFLKIMFSYNNKELIINETVPNRFSPKSPDKAHLNLHINSLELGDSAVYFCASQGAWSTEAFFGQGTRLTVV.

This clonotype was seen a few times. The DNA for the CDR3 is TGTGCCAGCAGCCAGACTCGGGAGACCCAGTACTTC. Translating it yields CASSQTRETQYF. The chain joins TRBV7-2 to TRBJ2-5; the D is unclear. With 5 bases removed from V and 5 bases from J, the gap between germline ends came to 9 bases. This CDR3 has 12 amino acids. Germline V CDR1 and CDR2: SGHTA, FQGNSA.

In its sample, this clonotype was seen a few times. The genes are TRBV24-1 and TRBJ2-5; possible D gene TRBD2, 6 bases. CDR3 length equals 13 residues. The germline V gene encodes CDR1 KGHDR and CDR2 SFDVKD. Trimming took off 3 bases at V and 5 bases at J, with 9 bases between the two ends. The CDR3 DNA sequence: TGTGCCACCAGTGATCCAGGGAGGGAGACCCAGTACTTC. Translation: CATSDPGRETQYF.

This clonotype was seen a handful of times. The chain recombines TRBV20-1 with TRBJ2-3; weak D call: TRBD2 (5 bases). V lost 1 base and J lost 3, with 14 bases in between. Germline V gene sequence: CDR1 DFQATT, CDR2 SNEGSKA (reference sequence). The CDR3 sequence is 15 residues long. The CDR3 DNA follows: TGCAGTGCTAGAGGAGAGGGCCGCCGGACAGATACGCAGTATTTT. As protein: CSARGEGRRTDTQYF.

This clonotype was detected a few times. DNA for the CDR3: TGTGCCAGCTCACCACCGGGGGGGGCAGATACGCAGTATTTT. Protein: CASSPPGGADTQYF. This chain uses TRBV18 with TRBJ2-3, with TRBD2 matching over 7 bases. The J segment lost 4 bases and the V segment lost 0 bases, leaving 1 base of the junction unmatched. The CDR3 length is 14 residues. Germline CDR1 is KGHSH and CDR2 is LQKENI.

This chain connects TRBV5-4 to TRBJ2-1; 9 nucleotides agree with TRBD2. The ends lost 4 bases at V and 4 bases at J; junction bases unmatched: 9. The CDR3 consists of 16 residues. Germline V CDR1 and CDR2: SGHNT, YYREEE (reference sequence). In DNA, the CDR3 is TGTGCCAGCAGCGGCGGGGCGGGGGGGCCTTACAATGAGCAGTTCTTC. Translating it yields CASSGGAGGPYNEQFF.

In its sample, this clonotype was seen a few times. This chain uses TRBV9 with TRBJ2-1, with D possibly called TRBD1 or TRBD2 (6 bases each). CDR3 length: 14 amino acids. Trimming took off 0 bases at V and 8 bases at J, with 12 bases between the two ends. Germline V gives CDR1 SGDLS, CDR2 YYNGEE. DNA of the CDR3: TGTGCCAGCAGCGTAGCGGGGGCCGGGGATGAGCAGTTCTTC. Amino acids: CASSVAGAGDEQFF.

This clonotype has a handful of counts. This sequence joins TRBV3-1 and TRBJ1-1; TRBD1 matches at 7 bases. J gave up 12 bases and V 3 bases, and 10 bases lay outside the gene matches. The CDR3 consists of 13 residues. Germline CDR1 and CDR2: LGHDT and YNNKEL (reference sequence). CDR3 DNA sequence: TGTGCCAGCAGCCACGAAAGTAGGACAGGAACTTTCTTT. Its protein product is CASSHESRTGTFF.

The V and J genes are TRBV20-1 and TRBJ1-6; weak D call: TRBD1 (6 bases). CDR3 length: 17 amino acids. CDR1 is DFQATT and CDR2 is SNEGSKA in the germline V gene (reference sequence). The V and J ends lost 0 bases and 6 bases respectively, with 18 bases between them. In DNA form, the CDR3 reads TGCAGTGCTAGAGATCTTGCGGGGTTACAGGGTAATTCACCCCTCCACTTT. Protein: CSARDLAGLQGNSPLHF.

The V and J genes are TRBV30 and TRBJ2-1; 11 bases match TRBD2. Per germline, CDR1 GTSNPN and CDR2 SVGIG (reference sequence). This CDR3 contains 15 residues. J lost 8 bases, V lost 0 bases, and 6 bases had no gene match. The chain's CDR3 is CAWSVGVAGGHEQFF. The DNA for the CDR3 is TGTGCCTGGAGTGTTGGTGTAGCGGGGGGGCATGAGCAGTTCTTC.

This clonotype was observed at least ten times. The CDR3 nucleotides read TGTGCCAGCAGAAAACAGGGATTCTACGAGCAGTACTTC. It yields the protein CASRKQGFYEQYF. The rearrangement joins TRBV6-5 to TRBJ2-7; D is perhaps TRBD1 (6 bases). The germline gives CDR1 MNHEY, CDR2 SVGAGI. This CDR3 region has 13 residues. The V gene lost 6 bases and the J gene lost 3 bases, with 12 bases spanning the gap.

The chain couples TRBV5-5 to TRBJ2-5, with a tentative D call TRBD1 (5 bases). There are 13 residues in the CDR3. Germline values: CDR1 SGHKS, CDR2 YYEKEE (reference sequence). V was clipped by 4 bases and J by 2 bases, with 9 bases between them. CDR3 DNA: TGTGCCAGCAGCAGCCAGGGACAAGAGACCCAGTACTTC. Encoded protein: CASSSQGQETQYF.

This clonotype was counted only a few times. The chain has TRBV7-9 and TRBJ2-5, with TRBD2 as a possible D gene (5 bases). Trimming took off 4 bases at V and 4 bases at J, with 13 bases between the two ends. Germline assignment: CDR1 SEHNR and CDR2 FQNEAQ (reference sequence). The CDR3 length is 14 residues. CDR3 DNA: TGTGCCAGCAGCTATTTTAGCGTTACAGAGACCCAGTACTTC. Its translation is CASSYFSVTETQYF.

This clonotype turned up a few times. The CDR3 region is CATSAYTGGALDTQYF. DNA for the CDR3: TGTGCCACCAGTGCCTATACAGGGGGCGCGTTAGATACGCAGTATTTT. The chain employs TRBV24-1 and TRBJ2-3, with 9 bases that match TRBD1. V was clipped by 5 bases and J by 5 bases; unmatched bases: 10. CDR1 and CDR2 from the germline V gene are KGHDR and SFDVKD. The CDR3 length is 16 residues.

This clonotype was recorded a few times. The chain has TRBV3-1 and TRBJ2-3; possible D gene TRBD2, 5 bases. Germline V gene data show CDR1 as LGHDT and CDR2 as YNNKEL (reference sequence). The CDR3 consists of 14 residues. The V and J ends lost 1 base and 4 bases respectively, with 9 bases between them. This chain's CDR3 is CASSQALAADTQYF. As DNA, the CDR3 is TGTGCCAGCAGCCAAGCCCTAGCTGCAGATACGCAGTATTTT.

This chain links TRBV5-1 with TRBJ2-1, with TRBD2 matching over 12 bases. Germline CDR1 SGHRS, CDR2 YFSETQ. The CDR3 contains 14 residues. The trim removed 5 bases at V and 6 bases at J, leaving 3 bases unmatched. This CDR3 is CASSRLAGVNEQFF. The CDR3 nucleotides are TGCGCCAGCAGTCGACTAGCGGGAGTCAATGAGCAGTTCTTC.

This clonotype was detected a few times. The chain couples TRBV11-2 to TRBJ1-2, with 7 bases matching TRBD1. V was clipped by 5 bases and J by 4 bases; unmatched bases: 10. This CDR3 is built from 15 residues. In germline, CDR1 is SGHAT, CDR2 FQNNGV. The CDR3 here is CASSLSDAGGYGYTF. CDR3 nucleotides: TGTGCCAGCAGCCTTTCTGACGCAGGGGGCTATGGCTACACCTTC.